This T cell receptor (beta chain) was identified in a study of cytomegalovirus exposure and HLA in healthy donors. The V gene's germline CDR1 is SNHLY and CDR2 FYNNEI. V gave up 8 bases and J gave up 6 bases, with 20 bases separating them. This CDR3 has 15 residues. Amplification used 60 Vbeta primers and 13 Jbeta primers. Using immunoSEQ multiplex PCR, the repertoire was profiled, and TCRdb retains in-frame clones only, with some absent. This table has roughly 190,000 clones, around three quarters appearing once. The TCR comes from a young woman in good health and CMV-seronegative. The chain uses TRBV2 and TRBJ1-5; possibly TRBD1 for D (6 bases). The sample taken for sequencing was PBMCs. CDR3 sequence: CASVATGIIGQPQHF. The CDR3 nucleotides are TGTGCCAGCGTAGCTACAGGGATTATAGGTCAGCCCCAGCATTTT.